Presented here are 2 T cell receptor beta chains from one specimen sequenced in a study of blood T cell dynamics during melanoma immunotherapy (dated by TCRdb to about 2020). Library generation was performed with the immunoSEQ multiplex PCR assay. The source is immuneACCESS, and TCRdb retained only in-frame sequences with V and J called. Part of the clones is not carried over; for the studies checked, unresolved V genes explain less than half of this, and the remainder is unexplained. The sample table records around 11,000 clones; less than 90% of these occur just once. The biggest ten clones account for approximately 19% of the sample. The sample's time point label, decoded: pre-treatment baseline. This specimen consisted of blood, obtained from a patient treated with checkpoint blockade. Receptor source: a human donor with melanoma.

In its sample, this clone was seen once. The V call is TRBV6-5, the J call TRBJ2-5; either TRBD1 or TRBD2 may fit D (6 bases each). V was pared by 4 bases and J by 5 bases, with 14 bases between. Germline V gene sequence: CDR1 MNHEY, CDR2 SVGAGI. The CDR3 runs to 14 residues. CDR3 region: CASSFLGGRETQYF. Here the CDR3 DNA reads TGTGCCAGCAGTTTCCTGGGGGGCCGGGAGACCCAGTACTTC.

The rearrangement joins TRBV2 to TRBJ2-7; 7 positions agree with TRBD1. Germline CDR1 is SNHLY and CDR2 is FYNNEI. With 0 bases clipped from V and 3 bases from J, the junction kept 8 bases outside the gene matches. The CDR3 extends over 16 amino acids. The CDR3 region is CASSEAPGTEFYEQYF. For the CDR3, the DNA is TGTGCCAGCAGTGAAGCGCCGGGGACAGAATTCTACGAGCAGTACTTC.